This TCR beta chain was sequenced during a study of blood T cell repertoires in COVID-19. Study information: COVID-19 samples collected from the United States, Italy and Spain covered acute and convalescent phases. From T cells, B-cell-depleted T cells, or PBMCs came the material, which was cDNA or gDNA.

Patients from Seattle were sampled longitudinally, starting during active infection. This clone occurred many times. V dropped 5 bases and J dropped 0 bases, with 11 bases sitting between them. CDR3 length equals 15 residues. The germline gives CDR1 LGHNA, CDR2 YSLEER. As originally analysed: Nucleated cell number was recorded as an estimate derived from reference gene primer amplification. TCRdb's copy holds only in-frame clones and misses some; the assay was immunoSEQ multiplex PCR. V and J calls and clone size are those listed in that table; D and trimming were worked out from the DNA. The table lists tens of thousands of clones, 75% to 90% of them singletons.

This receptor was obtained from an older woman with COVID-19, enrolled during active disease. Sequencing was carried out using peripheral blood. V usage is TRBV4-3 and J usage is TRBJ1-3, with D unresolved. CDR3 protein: CASSEAYYSGNTIYF. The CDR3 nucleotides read TGCGCCAGCAGCGAGGCGTACTACTCTGGAAACACCATATATTTT.